The next 16 T cell receptor beta chains were all read from a single sample in a study of CD8 T cells in ankylosing spondylitis. MiXCR, run by TCRdb on the 5' RACE reads, gives a single entry per CDR3 protein. The data contain around 230,000 distinct CDR3 sequences, 7.5% to 9% of them singletons. Sequencing was done on a sample of blood, either unsorted or a sorted T cell fraction (not recorded which). The receptors originated from a male donor with ankylosing spondylitis or in good health (not recorded which).

The chain has TRBV25-1 and TRBJ1-1, with D tentatively TRBD1 (6 bases). Per the germline V gene, CDR1 is MGHDK and CDR2 is SYGVNS. This CDR3 has 12 residues. V dropped 2 bases and J dropped 6 bases, with 7 bases sitting between them. The CDR3 sequence: CASSEEGAEAFF. DNA of the CDR3: TGTGCCAGCAGTGAAGAGGGGGCTGAAGCTTTCTTT.

This clonotype showed up many times. J is TRBJ2-3 and V is TRBV9; 13 nucleotides line up with TRBD2. There are 17 residues in the CDR3. Germline assignment: CDR1 SGDLS and CDR2 YYNGEE. Germline trimming cut 6 bases from V and 1 base from J; bases unmatched to any gene: 8. The chain's CDR3 is CASTRTSGRVGTDTQYF. The CDR3 DNA reads as TGTGCCAGCACCAGGACTAGCGGGAGAGTTGGCACAGATACGCAGTATTTT.

This clonotype was recorded many times. The chain employs TRBV29-1 and TRBJ1-2; D unresolved. V shed 4 bases and J shed 2 bases, with 5 bases lying between them. The CDR3 is made up of 11 amino acids. The germline CDR1 and CDR2 sequences are SQVTM and ANQGSEA. The CDR3 DNA follows: TGCAGCGTTGCCGGAAACTATGGCTACACCTTC. It codes for CSVAGNYGYTF.

This clonotype was found many times. This chain links TRBV6-6 with TRBJ2-7; TRBD2 might be the D (5 bases). CDR1 and CDR2 from the germline V gene are MNHNY and SVGAGI (reference sequence). The CDR3 spans 13 residues. The ends were cut back, 8 bases at V and 3 bases at J, with 14 bases in the middle. The CDR3 DNA is TGTGCCAGCGGCGCGGGTCCCATCTACGAGCAGTACTTC. Amino acids: CASGAGPIYEQYF.

The rearrangement joins TRBV5-1 to TRBJ1-2, with 7 positions matching TRBD1. The CDR3 sequence is 12 residues long. Per germline, CDR1 SGHRS and CDR2 YFSETQ. The V gene end was trimmed by 3 bases and the J gene end by 4 bases; junction bases not matched to a gene: 0. CDR3 amino acids: CASSYRGYGYTF. The CDR3, as DNA: TGCGCCAGCAGCTACAGGGGCTATGGCTACACCTTC.

This clonotype has a count of ten or more. CDR3 sequence: CASSSHASGGATDTQYF. Written as DNA, the CDR3 is TGCGCCAGCAGTTCCCACGCTAGCGGGGGGGCCACAGATACGCAGTATTTT. The chain couples TRBV5-1 to TRBJ2-3; TRBD2 matches 12 bases. CDR3 size: 17 residues. V shed 5 bases and J 2 bases; nucleotides not matched to a gene: 9. Germline V gene sequence: CDR1 SGHRS, CDR2 YFSETQ.

This clonotype has ten or more counts. The chain joins TRBV20-1 to TRBJ2-1; a weak D match, TRBD2 (5 bases). V was cut by 8 bases and J by 3 bases, with 17 bases left in between. The V gene's germline CDR1 is DFQATT and CDR2 SNEGSKA (reference sequence). The CDR3 has 14 residues. CDR3 DNA: TGCAGTCCAGAATCTAGCAGTCGCTACAATGAGCAGTTCTTC. Its protein product is CSPESSSRYNEQFF.

At least ten counts were recorded for this clonotype. The gene calls are TRBV4-1 and TRBJ2-1; 7 bases align to TRBD2. The CDR3 spans 18 residues. V dropped 3 bases and J dropped 7; count of bases not matched to a gene: 18. Per the germline V gene, CDR1 is MGHRA and CDR2 is YSYEKL. The CDR3 DNA reads TGCGCCAGCAGCCACCCCCCCGTGGGGCGGGAGAGGAGAAATGAGCAGTTCTTC. This translates into CASSHPPVGRERRNEQFF.

This clonotype was observed at least ten times. The CDR3 nucleotides read TGTGCCAGCACCGACCCCCGGGAGAGCTCCTACGAGCAGTACTTC. Amino acid sequence: CASTDPRESSYEQYF. The chain has TRBV7-9 and TRBJ2-7, with D possibly being TRBD2 (6 bases). Trimming left V 7 bases short and J 0 bases short, with 16 bases between. The CDR3 loop spans 15 amino acids. CDR1 SEHNR and CDR2 FQNEAQ come from the germline V gene (reference sequence). The complete variable domain, with remaining parts taken from reference TRBV7-9 and TRBJ2-7, reads DTGVSQNPRHKITKRGQNVTFRCDPISEHNRLYWYRQTLGQGPEFLTYFQNEAQLEKSRLLSDRFSAERPKGSFSTLEIQRTEQGDSAMYLCASTDPRESSYEQYFGPGTRLTVT.

The table lists this clonotype with many counts. The chain has TRBV5-1 and TRBJ2-7; D is ambiguous. The CDR3 sequence is 14 residues long. Germline V lookup: CDR1 SGHRS, CDR2 YFSETQ. Trimming pared 4 bases from V and 2 bases from J, leaving 13 bases between. As DNA, the CDR3 is TGCGCCAGCAGCCCATCGGGTTCCACCTACGAGCAGTACTTC. Residues: CASSPSGSTYEQYF. Filled out from reference TRBV5-1 and TRBJ2-7, the complete variable domain reads KAGVTQTPRYLIKTRGQQVTLSCSPISGHRSVSWYQQTPGQGLQFLFEYFSETQRNKGNFPGRFSGRQFSNSRSEMNVSTLELGDSALYLCASSPSGSTYEQYFGPGTRLTVT.

The chain has TRBV18 and TRBJ2-3; D unresolved. In germline, CDR1 is KGHSH, CDR2 LQKENI. The V end was cut by 6 bases, the J end by 4 bases, with 20 bases between. The CDR3 is 16 residues long. This CDR3 reads CASSDRNPWAADTQYF. The CDR3 bases are TGTGCCAGCTCGGATAGGAACCCTTGGGCGGCAGATACGCAGTATTTT.

Many counts were recorded for this clonotype. The genes are TRBV19 and TRBJ2-1; maybe TRBD2 (5 bases). Trimming stripped 1 base from V and 6 bases from J, with 10 bases between. Germline CDR1 and CDR2: LNHDA and SQIVND (reference sequence). The CDR3 has 14 amino acids. This chain's CDR3 is CASSIGGAFNEQFF. The CDR3 DNA is TGTGCCAGTAGTATAGGGGGAGCCTTCAATGAGCAGTTCTTC.

This clonotype appeared many times. The V and J genes are TRBV6-5 and TRBJ2-3, with D perhaps matching TRBD2 (5 bases). With 2 bases removed from V and 4 bases from J, the gap between germline ends came to 7 bases. Germline V gene sequence: CDR1 MNHEY, CDR2 SVGAGI. The CDR3 sequence is 13 residues long. The CDR3 DNA follows: TGTGCCAGCAGTTACAGGGAGTCAGATACGCAGTATTTT. Protein: CASSYRESDTQYF.

Concerning this clonotype itself: A clone one base away is much larger, so this may be a read error. The V and J genes are TRBV4-3 and TRBJ1-1, with D unresolved. From germline, CDR1 is LGHNA and CDR2 YSLEER. The CDR3 loop spans 15 amino acids. CDR3 in DNA: TGCGCCAGCAGCCAAGGGGTGGGTTTGAACACTGAAGCTCTCTTT. This encodes CASSQGVGLNTEALF.

This clonotype was detected ten times or more. This chain uses TRBV6-5 with TRBJ1-5; 7 bases match TRBD1. The CDR3 totals 14 residues. The trim removed 0 bases at V and 7 bases at J, leaving 3 bases unmatched. CDR1 MNHEY and CDR2 SVGAGI come from the germline V gene. The DNA of the CDR3 is TGTGCCAGCAGTTACTCGTCAGGGGGGCAGCCCCAGCATTTT. It codes for CASSYSSGGQPQHF.

This clonotype was seen at least ten times. The V gene is TRBV20-1, the J gene TRBJ2-3; D remains ambiguous. Trimming removed 3 bases at V and 4 bases at J, with 14 bases between. This CDR3 comprises 14 residues. Germline assignment: CDR1 DFQATT and CDR2 SNEGSKA (reference sequence). CDR3 sequence: CSASFFARADTQYF. For the CDR3, the DNA is TGCAGTGCTAGTTTCTTTGCCCGGGCAGATACGCAGTATTTT.